A selection of T cell receptor beta chains follows, all from one sample in a study of blood T cells in healthy people across ages. Each CDR3 protein gets one entry after TCRdb re-called the 5' RACE reads with MiXCR. The repertoire holds 550,000 to 650,000 distinct CDR3 sequences, with over 25% as singletons. These data also featured in a second study, about T cells of mothers and their children.

Source material: blood. The receptors derive from a boy between 2 and 10 years old in good health. CDR3s include the opening cysteine and the closing phenylalanine or tryptophan. Each record gives: D gene, J gene, V gene, clone size, CDR3 protein, CDR3 DNA. The D gene is left open where the match is weak. Some rows mark clone size as missing; the rest say once, few, many or name a class of expanded clone.

d_call: NA; j_call: TRBJ1-1; v_call: TRBV4-1; clone_size: NA; cdr3_aa: CASSQGAVFTEAFF; cdr3_nt: TGCGCCAGCAGCCAGGGGGCAGTTTTTACTGAAGCTTTCTTT
d_call: NA; j_call: TRBJ2-1; v_call: TRBV24-1; clone_size: NA; cdr3_aa: CATSSHSANEQFF; cdr3_nt: TGTGCCACCAGTTCCCATAGCGCCAATGAGCAGTTCTTC
d_call: NA; j_call: TRBJ2-3; v_call: TRBV19; clone_size: few; cdr3_aa: CASNSGRPSVGTQYF; cdr3_nt: TGTGCCAGTAACTCCGGCAGGCCTTCGGTGGGGACGCAGTATTTT
d_call: NA; j_call: TRBJ1-1; v_call: TRBV5-1; clone_size: few; cdr3_aa: CASSRAGSRGAEAFF; cdr3_nt: TGCGCCAGCAGCCGGGCAGGGTCAAGGGGCGCTGAAGCTTTCTTT
d_call: NA; j_call: TRBJ2-7; v_call: TRBV20-1; clone_size: few; cdr3_aa: CSAREGRGIDEQYF; cdr3_nt: TGCAGTGCTAGAGAAGGACGGGGGATCGACGAGCAGTACTTC
d_call: TRBD2; j_call: TRBJ2-5; v_call: TRBV7-9; clone_size: NA; cdr3_aa: CASSLAALAAQETQYF; cdr3_nt: TGTGCCAGCAGCTTAGCGGCACTAGCGGCCCAAGAGACCCAGTACTTC
d_call: NA; j_call: TRBJ2-5; v_call: TRBV3-1; clone_size: NA; cdr3_aa: CASSQDRVAQETQYF; cdr3_nt: TGTGCCAGCAGCCAAGATCGGGTAGCACAAGAGACCCAGTACTTC
d_call: NA; j_call: TRBJ1-1; v_call: TRBV5-1; clone_size: few; cdr3_aa: CASSLEGTTRNTEAFF; cdr3_nt: TGCGCCAGCAGCTTGGAGGGGACTACTAGGAACACTGAAGCTTTCTTT
d_call: NA; j_call: TRBJ1-4; v_call: TRBV19; clone_size: NA; cdr3_aa: CASSPGRGANEKLFF; cdr3_nt: TGTGCCAGTAGCCCCGGGAGGGGAGCTAATGAAAAACTGTTTTTT
d_call: NA; j_call: TRBJ1-4; v_call: TRBV9; clone_size: many; cdr3_aa: CASTPGPRDEKLFF; cdr3_nt: TGTGCCAGCACCCCGGGCCCTCGAGACGAAAAACTGTTTTTT
d_call: NA; j_call: TRBJ1-2; v_call: TRBV6-4; clone_size: NA; cdr3_aa: CASSDSGGYGYTF; cdr3_nt: TGTGCCAGCAGTGACTCCGGGGGCTATGGCTACACCTTC
d_call: NA; j_call: TRBJ2-1; v_call: TRBV4-3; clone_size: many; cdr3_aa: CASSQDGQGLGEQFF; cdr3_nt: TGCGCCAGCAGCCAAGATGGCCAGGGTTTGGGGGAGCAGTTCTTC
d_call: TRBD2; j_call: TRBJ2-3; v_call: TRBV10-3; clone_size: NA; cdr3_aa: CAISETGAGRTDTQYF; cdr3_nt: TGTGCCATCAGTGAGACTGGAGCGGGACGCACAGATACGCAGTATTTT
d_call: NA; j_call: TRBJ1-1; v_call: TRBV9; clone_size: few; cdr3_aa: CASSVVGDMNTEAFF; cdr3_nt: TGTGCCAGCAGCGTAGTGGGGGACATGAACACTGAAGCTTTCTTT
d_call: NA; j_call: TRBJ2-1; v_call: TRBV3-1; clone_size: few; cdr3_aa: CASSQVYRGGNEQFF; cdr3_nt: TGTGCCAGCAGCCAAGTATACAGGGGAGGTAATGAGCAGTTCTTC
d_call: NA; j_call: TRBJ2-5; v_call: TRBV2; clone_size: many; cdr3_aa: CASSPIDAAAQYF; cdr3_nt: TGTGCCAGCAGCCCGATCGACGCGGCGGCCCAGTACTTC
d_call: NA; j_call: TRBJ1-5; v_call: TRBV20-1; clone_size: NA; cdr3_aa: CSARSSQGPNQPQHF; cdr3_nt: TGCAGTGCTAGATCGTCTCAGGGGCCTAATCAGCCCCAGCATTTT
d_call: NA; j_call: TRBJ1-4; v_call: TRBV5-1; clone_size: few; cdr3_aa: CASSLQGFGVNEKLFF; cdr3_nt: TGCGCCAGCAGCTTACAGGGTTTCGGGGTTAATGAAAAACTGTTTTTT
d_call: TRBD1; j_call: TRBJ2-2; v_call: TRBV7-9; clone_size: NA; cdr3_aa: CASTPLILTGHTGELFF; cdr3_nt: TGTGCCAGCACCCCGCTCATATTGACAGGGCACACCGGGGAGCTGTTTTTT
d_call: TRBD1; j_call: TRBJ1-1; v_call: TRBV9; clone_size: few; cdr3_aa: CASSTTGWGEAFF; cdr3_nt: TGTGCCAGCAGCACGACAGGGTGGGGTGAAGCTTTCTTT
d_call: NA; j_call: TRBJ2-4; v_call: TRBV7-8; clone_size: NA; cdr3_aa: CASSLAFSSTKNIQYF; cdr3_nt: TGTGCCAGCAGCTTAGCGTTTAGCAGCACCAAAAACATTCAGTACTTC
d_call: TRBD1; j_call: TRBJ2-5; v_call: TRBV10-3; clone_size: many; cdr3_aa: CAIRDSLQETQYF; cdr3_nt: TGTGCCATCCGGGACAGTCTCCAAGAGACCCAGTACTTC
d_call: TRBD1; j_call: TRBJ1-3; v_call: TRBV5-1; clone_size: few; cdr3_aa: CASSRGTVPSGNTIYF; cdr3_nt: TGCGCCAGCAGCCGGGGGACAGTTCCTTCTGGAAACACCATATATTTT
d_call: TRBD1; j_call: TRBJ1-1; v_call: TRBV7-9; clone_size: NA; cdr3_aa: CASNSGTGRTEAFF; cdr3_nt: TGTGCCAGTAATTCCGGGACAGGGAGGACTGAAGCTTTCTTT
d_call: TRBD1; j_call: TRBJ2-7; v_call: TRBV12-5; clone_size: few; cdr3_aa: CASGSGQVYEQYF; cdr3_nt: TGTGCTAGTGGTTCCGGACAGGTCTACGAGCAGTACTTC